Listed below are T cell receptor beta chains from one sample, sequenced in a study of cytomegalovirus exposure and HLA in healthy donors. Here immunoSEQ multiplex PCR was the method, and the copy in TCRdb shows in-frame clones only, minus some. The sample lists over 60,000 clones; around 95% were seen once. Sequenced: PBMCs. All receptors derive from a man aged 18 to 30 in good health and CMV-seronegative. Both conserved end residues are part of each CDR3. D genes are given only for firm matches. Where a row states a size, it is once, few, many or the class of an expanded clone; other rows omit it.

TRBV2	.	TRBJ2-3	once	CASNGQPGAGTQYF	TGTGCCAGCAACGGACAACCAGGGGCAGGTACGCAGTATTTT
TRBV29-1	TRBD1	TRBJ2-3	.	CSVDGGTGGITDTQYF	TGCAGCGTTGATGGGGGGACAGGGGGAATCACAGATACGCAGTATTTT
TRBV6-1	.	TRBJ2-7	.	CASSDPQGLAFYEQYF	TGTGCCAGCAGTGACCCCCAAGGGCTAGCCTTCTACGAGCAGTACTTC
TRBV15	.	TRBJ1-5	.	CATSRNDGGLLWGQPQHF	TGTGCCACCAGCAGAAACGACGGGGGGTTGCTGTGGGGTCAGCCCCAGCATTTT
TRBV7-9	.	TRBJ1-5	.	CASSAGGGNQPQHF	TGTGCCAGCAGCGCCGGGGGAGGAAATCAGCCCCAGCATTTT
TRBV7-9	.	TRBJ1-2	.	CASSLGTATYGYTF	TGTGCCAGCAGCTTAGGGACAGCGACCTATGGCTACACCTTC
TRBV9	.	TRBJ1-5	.	CASSVGLTNQPQHF	TGTGCCAGCAGCGTAGGGCTGACTAATCAGCCCCAGCATTTT
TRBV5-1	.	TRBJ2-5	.	CASSLVSTQETQYF	TGCGCCAGCAGCTTGGTGTCGACTCAAGAGACCCAGTACTTC
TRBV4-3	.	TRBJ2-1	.	CASSQDRSGFYNEQFF	TGCGCCAGCAGCCAAGATAGGTCCGGGTTCTACAATGAGCAGTTCTTC
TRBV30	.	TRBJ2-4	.	CAWRGVKNIQYF	TGTGCCTGGAGGGGAGTCAAAAACATTCAGTACTTC
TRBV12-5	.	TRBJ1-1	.	CASAKGVTEAFF	TGTGCTAGTGCCAAGGGGGTCACTGAAGCTTTCTTT
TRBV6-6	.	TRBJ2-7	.	CASSPSYEQYF	TGTGCCAGCAGTCCCTCTTACGAGCAGTACTTC
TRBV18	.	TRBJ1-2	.	CASSPGGRVAYTF	TGTGCCAGCTCACCGGGGGGTCGTGTCGCCTACACCTTC
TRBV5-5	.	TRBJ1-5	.	CASSPRAELLGQPQHF	TGTGCCAGCAGCCCCCGCGCTGAGCTACTCGGTCAGCCCCAGCATTTT
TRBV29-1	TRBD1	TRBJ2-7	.	CSVGQSSYEQYF	TGCAGCGTGGGACAGAGTTCCTACGAGCAGTACTTC
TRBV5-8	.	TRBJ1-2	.	CASSSDIIGYTF	TGTGCCAGCAGCTCGGACATTATCGGCTACACCTTC
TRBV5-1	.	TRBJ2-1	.	CASSSPQGMLSEQFF	TGCGCCAGCAGCTCCCCTCAGGGTATGCTTTCGGAGCAGTTCTTC
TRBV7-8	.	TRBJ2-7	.	CASSLDGLSSYEQYF	TGTGCCAGCAGCTTAGACGGACTGAGCTCCTACGAGCAGTACTTC
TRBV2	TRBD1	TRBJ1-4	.	CASSVQGATNEKLFF	TGTGCCAGCAGCGTACAGGGGGCGACTAATGAAAAACTGTTTTTT
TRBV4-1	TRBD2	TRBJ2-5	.	CASSQDPGLAGAQETQYF	TGCGCCAGCAGCCAAGATCCAGGACTAGCGGGGGCCCAAGAGACCCAGTACTTC
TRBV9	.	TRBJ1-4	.	CASSARSGGLDEKLFF	TGTGCCAGCAGCGCCCGTTCCGGGGGGCTAGATGAAAAACTGTTTTTT
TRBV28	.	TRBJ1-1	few	CASTEQIDEAFF	TGTGCCAGCACGGAGCAGATTGATGAAGCTTTCTTT
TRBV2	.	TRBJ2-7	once	CASSDSTGVYEQYF	TGTGCCAGCAGTGACAGTACGGGGGTCTACGAGCAGTACTTC
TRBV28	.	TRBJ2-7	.	CASSPRRTAYEQYF	TGTGCCAGCAGTCCGCGGAGGACAGCCTACGAGCAGTACTTC
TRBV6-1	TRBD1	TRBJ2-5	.	CASSENRGTGQETQYF	TGTGCCAGCAGTGAAAACAGGGGCACCGGACAAGAGACCCAGTACTTC
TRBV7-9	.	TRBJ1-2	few	CASGQRGASNYGYTF	TGTGCCAGCGGGCAACGTGGGGCTTCTAACTATGGCTACACCTTC
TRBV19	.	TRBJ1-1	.	CARKEWDTEAFF	TGTGCCAGGAAGGAGTGGGACACTGAAGCTTTCTTT
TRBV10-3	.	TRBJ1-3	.	CAISEAGSGNTIYF	TGTGCCATCAGTGAGGCAGGCTCTGGAAACACCATATATTTT
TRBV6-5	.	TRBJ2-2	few	CASSYTGSGELFF	TGTGCCAGCAGTTATACAGGGTCCGGGGAGCTGTTTTTT
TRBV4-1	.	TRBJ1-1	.	CASSPAGGDPIEAFF	TGCGCCAGCAGCCCGGCCGGGGGTGACCCGATTGAAGCTTTCTTT
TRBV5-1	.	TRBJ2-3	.	CASSLMSPGDVDTQYF	TGCGCCAGCAGCTTGATGTCTCCGGGGGATGTAGATACGCAGTATTTT
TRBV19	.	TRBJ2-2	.	CASSILGGTGELFF	TGTGCCAGTAGTATACTCGGCGGTACCGGGGAGCTGTTTTTT
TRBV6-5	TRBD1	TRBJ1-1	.	CASTRQGMNTEAFF	TGTGCCAGCACCCGACAGGGGATGAACACTGAAGCTTTCTTT
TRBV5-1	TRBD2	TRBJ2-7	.	CASSVGLATYEQYF	TGCGCCAGCAGCGTCGGACTAGCGACCTACGAGCAGTACTTC
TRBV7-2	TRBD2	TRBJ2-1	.	CASSPGLAPDEQFF	TGTGCCAGCAGCCCGGGACTAGCTCCCGATGAGCAGTTCTTC